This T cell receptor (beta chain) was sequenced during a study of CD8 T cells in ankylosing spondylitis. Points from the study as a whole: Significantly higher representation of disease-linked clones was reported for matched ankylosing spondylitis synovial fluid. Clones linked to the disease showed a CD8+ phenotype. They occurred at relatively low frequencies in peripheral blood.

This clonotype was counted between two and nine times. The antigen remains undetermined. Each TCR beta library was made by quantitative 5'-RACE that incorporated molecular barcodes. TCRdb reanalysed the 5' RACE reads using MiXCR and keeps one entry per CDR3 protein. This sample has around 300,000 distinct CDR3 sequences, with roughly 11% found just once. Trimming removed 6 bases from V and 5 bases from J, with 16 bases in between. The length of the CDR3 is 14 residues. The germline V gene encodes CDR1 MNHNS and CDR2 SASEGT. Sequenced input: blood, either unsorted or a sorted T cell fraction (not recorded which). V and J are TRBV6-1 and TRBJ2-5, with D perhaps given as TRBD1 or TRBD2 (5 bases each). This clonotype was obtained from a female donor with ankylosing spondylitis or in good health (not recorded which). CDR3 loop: CASSPGSWGETQYF. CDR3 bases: TGTGCCAGCAGCCCGGGGTCGTGGGGGGAGACCCAGTACTTC.